This TCR beta chain was documented in a study of shared clonotypes between healthy human individuals. Notes on the study in general: Clonotype sharing across a few donors was observed for about 5.5% of naive CD4 clonotypes. Naive subsets typically showed greater estimated richness than memory subsets.

Germline CDR1 reads SGHTS; CDR2 reads YDEGEE. This CDR3 contains 16 residues. V was pared by 0 bases and J by 2 bases, with 8 bases of the junction left unmatched. Healthy and HIV-negative, the adult donors had no recent acute infections or vaccinations. Concerning this clone itself: The antigen remains undetermined.

Sequencing used immunoSEQ multiplex PCR; TCRdb keeps in-frame clones, though not all of them. The top ten hold 1.5% of the sample, which has some 980,000 clones, roughly 72% seen once. The specimen sequenced was memory CD4+ T cells sorted from blood. Described subset: CD45RA-negative fraction. The chain uses TRBV5-8 and TRBJ2-7; 7 positions match TRBD2. The sequence was collected from a man aged 18 to 29 in good health. CDR3 in amino acids: CASSLVASGIPYEQYF. The CDR3 nucleotides read TGTGCCAGCAGCTTGGTGGCTAGCGGCATACCCTACGAGCAGTACTTC.